A single sample gave rise to the 30 T cell receptor beta chains below, sequenced in a study of CD8 T cells in Susac syndrome. Random hexamers were used to reverse transcribe the RNA input (roughly 0.5 to 1 ug). One entry per CDR3 protein results from TCRdb running MiXCR on the immunoSEQ multiplex PCR reads. The sample lists hundreds of thousands of distinct CDR3 sequences; about 88% were seen once. Sequenced material: CD8+ T cells from PBMCs. The receptors were sampled from a human donor with multiple sclerosis.

The gene calls are TRBV19 and TRBJ2-1, with TRBD2 as a possible D gene (7 bases). Trimming stripped 7 bases from V and 5 bases from J, with 12 bases between. This CDR3 contains 13 residues. In germline, CDR1 is LNHDA, CDR2 SQIVND (reference sequence). CDR3 amino acids: CASTSGGNNEQFF. The CDR3 DNA follows: TGTGCCAGTACCTCGGGGGGCAACAATGAGCAGTTCTTC. Combining the CDR3 with reference TRBV19 and TRBJ2-1 gives the whole variable domain DGGITQSPKYLFRKEGQNVTLSCEQNLNHDAMYWYRQDPGQGLRLIYYSQIVNDFQKGDIAEGYSVSREKKESFPLTVTSAQKNPTAFYLCASTSGGNNEQFFGPGTRLTVL.

The chain has TRBV3-1 and TRBJ2-1, with D possibly TRBD1 on 5 matching bases. CDR3 length equals 13 residues. V lost 1 base and J lost 9, with 10 bases in between. From germline, CDR1 is LGHDT and CDR2 YNNKEL (reference sequence). The DNA for the CDR3 is TGTGCCAGCAGCCAAGTGACAGTACCTGAGCAGTTCTTC. It specifies CASSQVTVPEQFF.

J is TRBJ1-1 and V is TRBV27; D is ambiguous. The CDR3 is 14 residues long. Germline V gives CDR1 MNHEY, CDR2 SMNVEV (reference sequence). V lost 5 bases and J 1 base, leaving 11 bases between the germline ends. The CDR3 sequence: CASSLRGSNTEAFF. In nucleotides, the CDR3 is TGTGCCAGCAGTCTTAGAGGATCGAACACTGAAGCTTTCTTT.

V gene TRBV6-6 combines with J gene TRBJ1-1; 8 bases map to TRBD1. Germline V gives CDR1 MNHNY, CDR2 SVGAGI (reference sequence). Germline trimming cut 2 bases from V and 3 bases from J; bases unmatched to any gene: 8. This CDR3 has 16 residues. The CDR3: CASSYQTGVHDTEAFF. The CDR3 DNA follows: TGTGCCAGCAGTTACCAGACAGGGGTTCACGACACTGAAGCTTTCTTT.

This sequence joins TRBV10-3 and TRBJ2-3, with 10 positions matching TRBD1. CDR3 length equals 15 residues. The J segment lost 4 bases and the V segment lost 7 bases, leaving 8 bases of the junction unmatched. Germline CDR1 is ENHRY and CDR2 is SYGVKD. The CDR3: CAITPGQGIPDTQYF. CDR3 sequence (DNA): TGTGCCATCACTCCGGGACAGGGGATTCCAGATACGCAGTATTTT.

The chain joins TRBV30 to TRBJ2-7; D possibly corresponds to TRBD1 (5 bases). The CDR3 runs to 14 residues. V lost 2 bases and J lost 4, with 15 bases in between. The germline V gene encodes CDR1 GTSNPN and CDR2 SVGIG (reference sequence). DNA for the CDR3: TGTGCCTGGAGTTACTCAGGGTTCGGGTACGAGCAGTACTTC. This sequence encodes CAWSYSGFGYEQYF.

This rearrangement joins TRBV7-9 to TRBJ2-2; TRBD2 matches at 7 bases. Trimming removed 4 bases from V and 5 bases from J; junction bases left unmatched: 10. The CDR3 runs 16 residues. Per the germline V gene, CDR1 is SEHNR and CDR2 is FQNEAQ (reference sequence). The CDR3 region has the DNA TGTGCCAGCAGCTCGCTAGCGGTAGATCTTACCGGGGAGCTGTTTTTT. Protein sequence: CASSSLAVDLTGELFF.

CDR3 in amino acids: CASTTGGTDTQYF. In DNA, the CDR3 is TGTGCCAGCACAACGGGCGGCACAGATACGCAGTATTTT. The genes are TRBV2 and TRBJ2-3; D not certain. The V and J ends lost 7 bases and 1 base respectively, with 9 bases between them. This CDR3 is built from 13 residues. CDR1 is SNHLY, CDR2 FYNNEI, per germline.

The chain couples TRBV2 to TRBJ2-3; unclear D gene. Germline CDR1 is SNHLY and CDR2 is FYNNEI. This CDR3 is built from 11 residues. The V end lost 8 bases, the J end lost 6 bases, and 9 bases lay between the germline ends. In DNA form, the CDR3 reads TGTGCCAGCGAGGCGGCCGATACGCAGTATTTT. Protein: CASEAADTQYF.

This clonotype occurred once. The J gene is TRBJ2-5, the V gene TRBV27, with 9 positions matching TRBD2. From germline, CDR1 is MNHEY and CDR2 SMNVEV (reference sequence). V gave up 0 bases and J gave up 4 bases; unmatched junction bases: 12. CDR3 size: 18 residues. CDR3 nucleotides: TGTGCCAGCAGTTTATCCGCTGGCCTAGCGGGGATTGGAGAGACCCAGTACTTC. This sequence encodes CASSLSAGLAGIGETQYF.

The chain joins TRBV29-1 to TRBJ2-7; D gene ambiguous. This CDR3 is 14 amino acids long. Trimming removed 5 bases at V and 4 bases at J, with 18 bases between. The germline CDR1 and CDR2 sequences are SQVTM and ANQGSEA. The CDR3 reads CSVSLAVGFYEQYF. As DNA, the CDR3 is TGCAGCGTTAGTCTGGCAGTCGGTTTTTACGAGCAGTACTTC.

The rearrangement links TRBV29-1 to TRBJ1-5, with TRBD1 identical over 7 bases. The CDR3 is made up of 14 amino acids. Germline V CDR1 and CDR2: SQVTM, ANQGSEA. V lost 7 bases, J lost 5 bases, and 11 bases stayed unmatched. CDR3 nucleotide sequence: TGCAGCGCCGTGATGGAGGGGGCGTATCAGCCCCAGCATTTT. It yields the protein CSAVMEGAYQPQHF.

This chain joins TRBV9 and TRBJ2-7; TRBD2 matches 10 bases. CDR1 SGDLS and CDR2 YYNGEE come from the germline V gene. V lost 4 bases, J lost 5 bases, and 12 bases stayed unmatched. CDR3 size: 16 residues. The CDR3 DNA sequence: TGTGCCAGCAGCCCGAGAGGTCCTAGCGGGGGAAACGAGCAGTACTTC. Translating it yields CASSPRGPSGGNEQYF.

The CDR3, as DNA: TGTGCCAGCAAGCACGGCCGCAGCTCTGGAAACACCATATATTTT. This sequence encodes CASKHGRSSGNTIYF. The J gene is TRBJ1-3, the V gene TRBV28; no firm D call. CDR3 length: 15 residues. CDR1 is MDHEN, CDR2 SYDVKM, per germline. Trimming pared 7 bases from V and 0 bases from J, leaving 13 bases between.

Only a few counts were recorded for this clonotype. The chain combines TRBV30 with TRBJ2-5; tentative D call: TRBD1 (6 bases). The CDR3 contains 14 residues. Germline V gene data show CDR1 as GTSNPN and CDR2 as SVGIG (reference sequence). V lost 4 bases to trimming and J lost 5 bases, with 17 bases between them. In nucleotides, the CDR3 is TGTGCCTGGACCACAGGGAAAGGGTGGGAGACCCAGTACTTC. Protein: CAWTTGKGWETQYF.

The chain links TRBV13 to TRBJ2-3; D ambiguous. The V gene's germline CDR1 is PRHDT and CDR2 FYEKMQ (reference sequence). The CDR3 consists of 12 residues. The V end lost 6 bases, the J end lost 2 bases, and 6 bases lay between the germline ends. CDR3 loop: CASSFHTDTQYF. In DNA form, the CDR3 reads TGTGCCAGCAGTTTCCACACAGATACGCAGTATTTT.

The gene calls are TRBV28 and TRBJ1-5; D might be TRBD1 (6 bases). The CDR3 consists of 15 residues. Between the trimmed V and J ends, which lost 7 bases and 3 bases, there was a span of 16 bases. The germline V gene encodes CDR1 MDHEN and CDR2 SYDVKM. CDR3 bases: TGTGCCAGCACCCCACGGGACATATACAATCAGCCCCAGCATTTT. It translates to CASTPRDIYNQPQHF.

This clonotype was observed once. The V and J genes are TRBV12-3 or TRBV12-4 and TRBJ2-1; D not resolved. Trimming removed 6 bases at V and 16 bases at J, with 22 bases between. The CDR3 extends over 13 amino acids. CDR3 DNA sequence: TGTGCCAGCAGCCCACTTAGCCGGTTTAAGCCCTTCTTC. Translating gives CASSPLSRFKPFF.

This chain joins TRBV12-3 or TRBV12-4 and TRBJ1-2; D is possibly TRBD1 (6 bases). V lost 1 base and J lost 3, with 9 bases in between. CDR3 length equals 14 residues. The CDR3 DNA sequence: TGTGCCAGCAGTTTAGTGAAGGGGGACTATGGCTACACCTTC. Residues: CASSLVKGDYGYTF.

The chain links TRBV20-1 to TRBJ2-1; the match to TRBD2 covers 7 bases. CDR1 is DFQATT, CDR2 SNEGSKA, per germline (reference sequence). The CDR3 runs 14 residues. Unmatched junction bases numbered 7, after V lost 5 bases and J lost 3 bases. CDR3 protein: CSAGPGLNYNEQFF. Here the CDR3 DNA reads TGCAGTGCTGGACCGGGACTAAACTACAATGAGCAGTTCTTC.

The chain uses TRBV4-1 and TRBJ1-2; no reliable D call. CDR1 and CDR2 (germline): MGHRA, YSYEKL. CDR3 length: 14 residues. Trimming left V 0 bases short and J 3 bases short, with 8 bases between. This chain's CDR3 is CASSQDTHDYGYTF. The CDR3 DNA reads as TGCGCCAGCAGCCAAGATACCCACGACTATGGCTACACCTTC.

The chain employs TRBV6-2 or TRBV6-3 and TRBJ2-1; perhaps TRBD2 as D (7 bases). CDR1 is MNHEY, CDR2 SVGEGT, per germline. V dropped 5 bases and J dropped 7 bases, with 12 bases sitting between them. The CDR3 consists of 13 residues. The chain's CDR3 is CASSHGGPNEQFF. The CDR3 DNA sequence: TGTGCCAGCAGTCACGGGGGGCCAAATGAGCAGTTCTTC.

V usage is TRBV20-1 and J usage is TRBJ2-1; unclear D gene. Germline CDR1 reads DFQATT; CDR2 reads SNEGSKA (reference sequence). Trimming removed 6 bases at V and 4 bases at J, with 10 bases between. This CDR3 region has 12 residues. The CDR3 DNA is TGCAGTGCCTTAACCATGTACAATGAGCAGTTCTTC. It yields the protein CSALTMYNEQFF.

The chain recombines TRBV7-8 with TRBJ2-5; 11 nucleotides line up with TRBD2. In germline, CDR1 is SGHVS, CDR2 FQNEAQ. Trimming at V came to 5 bases and at J to 3 bases, leaving 14 bases not matched to a gene. CDR3 length: 18 residues. CDR3 bases: TGTGCCAGCAGCCCCCGAGTTGCACTAGCGGGAGCGAAAGAGACCCAGTACTTC. Encoded protein: CASSPRVALAGAKETQYF. Supplemented by reference TRBV7-8 and TRBJ2-5, the full variable domain reads GAGVSQSPRYKVAKRGQDVALRCDPISGHVSLFWYQQALGQGPEFLTYFQNEAQLDKSGLPSDRFFAERPEGSVSTLKIQRTQQEDSAVYLCASSPRVALAGAKETQYFGPGTRLLVL.

This clonotype was counted once. The gene calls are TRBV20-1 and TRBJ2-7; D not certain. Germline V lookup: CDR1 DFQATT, CDR2 SNEGSKA (reference sequence). The length of the CDR3 is 12 residues. The V gene lost 0 bases and the J gene lost 1 base, with 4 bases spanning the gap. The CDR3, as DNA: TGCAGTGCTAGAGAATATTCCTACGAGCAGTACTTC. This gives the protein CSAREYSYEQYF.

DNA of the CDR3: TGTGCCAGCATTGATCGGGTTACGCAGTATTTT. Amino acid sequence: CASIDRVTQYF. The chain has TRBV7-9 and TRBJ2-3; the D is unclear. The CDR3 length is 11 residues. V was shortened by 7 bases and J by 8 bases, with 10 bases between the two germline ends. Germline V lookup: CDR1 SEHNR, CDR2 FQNEAQ (reference sequence).

The CDR3 region is CASTADGELFF. CDR3 sequence (DNA): TGTGCCAGTACCGCTGACGGGGAGCTGTTTTTT. V is TRBV19 and J is TRBJ2-2; D remains ambiguous. V lost 7 bases, J lost 7 bases, and 7 bases lay in between. Germline V gene sequence: CDR1 LNHDA, CDR2 SQIVND (reference sequence). The CDR3 extends over 11 amino acids.

The chain links TRBV5-6 to TRBJ2-6, with D tentatively TRBD1 (6 bases). From germline, CDR1 is SGHDT and CDR2 YYEEEE. This CDR3 contains 16 residues. Trimming stripped 2 bases from V and 6 bases from J, with 15 bases between. CDR3 amino acids: CASSFGTTGLANVLTF. The CDR3 DNA reads TGTGCCAGCAGCTTCGGGACAACTGGTTTGGCCAACGTCCTGACTTTC.

The chain combines TRBV2 with TRBJ1-5; unclear D gene. V was pared by 6 bases and J by 6 bases, with 9 bases between. The CDR3 covers 12 residues. Germline V gene sequence: CDR1 SNHLY, CDR2 FYNNEI. CDR3 residues: CASRGMGQPQHF. CDR3 DNA sequence: TGTGCCAGCAGGGGGATGGGTCAGCCCCAGCATTTT. Variable domain in full (rest from reference TRBV2 and TRBJ1-5): EPEVTQTPSHQVTQMGQEVILRCVPISNHLYFYWYRQILGQKVEFLVSFYNNEISEKSEIFDDQFSVERPDGSNFTLKIRSTKLEDSAMYFCASRGMGQPQHFGDGTRLSIL.

V gene TRBV4-3 combines with J gene TRBJ1-6; no definite D call. CDR3 length: 14 residues. CDR1 LGHNA and CDR2 YSLEER come from the germline V gene. The V end lost 0 bases, the J end lost 7 bases, and 7 bases lay between the germline ends. Here the CDR3 reads CASSQDLENSPLHF. CDR3 DNA sequence: TGCGCCAGCAGCCAAGATCTGGAGAATTCACCCCTCCACTTT.